The source of this T cell receptor beta chain is a study of blood T cell repertoires in COVID-19. Study-level information: The United States, Italy and Spain supplied acute and convalescent COVID-19 samples. Sources were T cells, B-cell-depleted T cells, or PBMCs; the material itself was cDNA or gDNA.

The length of the CDR3 is 17 residues. The J segment lost 2 bases and the V segment lost 1 base, leaving 6 bases of the junction unmatched. Germline lookup yields CDR1 SGHTA and CDR2 FQGNSA. TCRdb's table, derived via immunoSEQ multiplex PCR, lists solely in-frame clones and lacks some. Of approximately 170,000 clones listed, approximately 84% were seen once; the top ten hold roughly 7.1%. The chain couples TRBV7-2 to TRBJ1-3; 9 positions agree with TRBD1. The clonotype comes from a man in his forties who had recovered from COVID-19. Sequenced material: peripheral blood. CDR3 sequence: CASSLVAGTGPGNTIYF. The CDR3 DNA sequence: TGTGCCAGCAGCTTAGTAGCCGGGACAGGGCCTGGAAACACCATATATTTT.